The 2 T cell receptor beta chains below all came from one sample that was sequenced in a study of blood T cell repertoires in COVID-19. Assay: immunoSEQ multiplex PCR; the TCRdb copy retains only in-frame clones and omits some. Seen here are under 200,000 clones, roughly 83% observed once, and the top ten hold 10% to 15%. The sample taken for sequencing was PBMCs or T cells enriched from blood (not recorded which). These receptors originate from a woman aged 55-69 years who had recovered from COVID-19.

V and J are TRBV11-2 and TRBJ2-1, with a weak D call TRBD2 (6 bases). CDR3 size: 14 residues. The V end lost 1 base, the J end lost 3 bases, and 7 bases lay between the germline ends. The germline V gene encodes CDR1 SGHAT and CDR2 FQNNGV. CDR3 nucleotide sequence: TGTGCCAGCAGCTTAGTTAGCGGCTACAATGAGCAGTTCTTC. Protein product: CASSLVSGYNEQFF.

This clone was recorded once. The J gene is TRBJ1-5, the V gene TRBV19; D is unclear. Trimming stripped 7 bases from V and 6 bases from J, with 13 bases between. The CDR3 is 13 amino acids. Germline CDR1 and CDR2: LNHDA and SQIVND (reference sequence). The CDR3 DNA follows: TGTGCCAGTACATTGCAGCGGGCTCAGCCCCAGCATTTT. It translates to CASTLQRAQPQHF.